This TCR beta chain appears in the sequencing data of a study of early T cells in non-severe SARS-CoV-2 infection. Across the study: The input, bulk RNA from unsorted whole blood, was sequenced, and chains were unpaired.

There are many counts of this clonotype. The antigen remains undetermined. The study, taken as a whole, reports: The study's VDJdb matching favored anti-spike CD8 responses and missed private and CD4 specificities.

V shed 3 bases and J shed 2 bases, with 7 bases lying between them. This CDR3 is 14 amino acids long. Germline V gene sequence: CDR1 KGHDR, CDR2 SFDVKD. Individual cDNA molecules carried attached unique molecular identifiers. TCRdb itself ran the 5' RACE reads through MiXCR, one entry per CDR3 protein. The table includes about 25,000 distinct CDR3 sequences, roughly 4.5% detected once. The sequence came from an adult who was a healthcare worker with PCR-confirmed SARS-CoV-2 infection or an uninfected control (not recorded which). Source material: whole blood. The chain couples TRBV24-1 to TRBJ2-1; D is possibly TRBD2 (6 bases). In DNA form, the CDR3 reads TGTGCCACCAGTGATCCGGGGGCCTACAATGAGCAGTTCTTC. It is translated as CATSDPGAYNEQFF.